The rows below give T cell receptor beta chains drawn from one sample of a study of cytomegalovirus exposure and HLA in healthy donors. TCRdb's table, derived via immunoSEQ multiplex PCR, lists solely in-frame clones and lacks some. The top ten clones hold around an eighth of a sample with 150,000 or so clones, over 70% of them seen once. The material sequenced was PBMCs. The receptors here all came from a woman between 40 and 55 years old in good health and CMV-seronegative. Both conserved end residues are part of each CDR3. The D gene is left open where the match is weak. Some rows mark clone size as missing; the rest say once, few, many or name a class of expanded clone.

V gene	D gene	clone size	J gene	CDR3 protein	CDR3 DNA
TRBV27	.	.	TRBJ2-7	CASSLSRAPREQYF	TGTGCCAGCAGTTTGAGCAGGGCCCCGCGCGAGCAGTACTTC
TRBV7-2	.	.	TRBJ2-5	CASSLEPTALGTQYF	TGTGCCAGCAGCTTAGAACCCACAGCACTGGGGACCCAGTACTTC
TRBV5-4	TRBD2	once	TRBJ2-3	CASSSEAGGLSDTQYF	TGTGCCAGCAGCTCGGAAGCGGGGGGGCTCTCAGATACGCAGTATTTT
TRBV9	.	few	TRBJ1-1	CASSGLAGTQNTEAFF	TGTGCCAGCAGCGGGTTGGCAGGGACTCAGAACACTGAAGCTTTCTTT
TRBV10-3	.	.	TRBJ1-2	CAITEQGGYTF	TGTGCCATCACTGAGCAGGGGGGCTACACCTTC
TRBV28	.	.	TRBJ2-5	CASSPMMGGGGLQETQYF	TGTGCCAGCAGTCCTATGATGGGGGGAGGGGGATTGCAAGAGACCCAGTACTTC
TRBV7-9	.	.	TRBJ2-1	CASSSPPYNEQFF	TGTGCCAGCAGCTCTCCCCCCTACAATGAGCAGTTCTTC
TRBV9	TRBD2	few	TRBJ2-4	CASSVLAGIAKNIQYF	TGTGCCAGCAGCGTACTAGCGGGGATAGCCAAAAACATTCAGTACTTC
TRBV4-1	TRBD2	.	TRBJ2-1	CASSQDMGGGVYFEQFF	TGCGCCAGCAGCCAAGATATGGGCGGGGGGGTTTATTTTGAGCAGTTCTTC
TRBV19	TRBD1	.	TRBJ1-5	CASSRGQGAVQPQHF	TGTGCCAGTAGTAGGGGACAGGGGGCCGTTCAGCCCCAGCATTTT
TRBV15	.	.	TRBJ2-1	CATSRGERKQFF	TGTGCCACCAGCAGAGGGGAGAGGAAGCAGTTCTTC
TRBV5-6	TRBD1	.	TRBJ2-3	CASSLEQGGTDTQYF	TGTGCCAGCAGCTTGGAACAGGGGGGTACAGATACGCAGTATTTT
TRBV11-3	.	.	TRBJ2-5	CASSPQRVQETQYF	TGTGCCAGCAGCCCACAGCGGGTTCAAGAGACCCAGTACTTC